The 2 T cell receptor beta chains presented below share a single source sample, sequenced in a study of shared clonotypes between healthy human individuals. Assay: immunoSEQ multiplex PCR; the TCRdb copy retains only in-frame clones and omits some. The sample consists of about 580,000 clones, roughly 98% of them appearing once. Naive CD8 cells lacked CD45RO and underwent positive selection for CCR7, leaving out terminally differentiated effector memory CD45RA+ cells. Material: naive CD8+ T cells sorted from blood. The receptors originated from a man aged 25 to 40 in good health.

The genes are TRBV7-9 and TRBJ2-1; unclear D gene. V dropped 1 base and J dropped 2 bases, with 9 bases sitting between them. The CDR3 runs 15 residues. The V gene's germline CDR1 is SEHNR and CDR2 FQNEAQ (reference sequence). The CDR3 nucleotides are TGTGCCAGCAGCTTAGTTACCTTTACCTACAATGAGCAGTTCTTC. It is translated as CASSLVTFTYNEQFF. Full variable domain (remainder filled in from reference TRBV7-9 and TRBJ2-1): DTGVSQNPRHKITKRGQNVTFRCDPISEHNRLYWYRQTLGQGPEFLTYFQNEAQLEKSRLLSDRFSAERPKGSFSTLEIQRTEQGDSAMYLCASSLVTFTYNEQFFGPGTRLTVL.

This rearrangement joins TRBV4-1 to TRBJ2-7, with D maybe TRBD2 (6 bases). V gave up 0 bases and J gave up 0 bases, with 9 bases separating them. The CDR3 length is 15 residues. Germline V lookup: CDR1 MGHRA, CDR2 YSYEKL. This chain's CDR3 is CASSQDPGSSYEQYF. The CDR3 DNA is TGCGCCAGCAGCCAAGACCCCGGGAGCTCCTACGAGCAGTACTTC.